The 26 T cell receptor beta chains below come from one sample, sequenced in a study of CD8 T cells in Susac syndrome. An input of roughly 0.5 to 1 ug of RNA was subjected to reverse transcription using random hexamers. In TCRdb, the immunoSEQ multiplex PCR reads were re-called with MiXCR into one record per CDR3 protein. The table records about 210,000 distinct CDR3 sequences, less than 95% of them present only once. The specimen was CD4+ T cells from PBMCs. Receptors originate from a human donor with Susac syndrome.

The rearrangement joins TRBV6-2 or TRBV6-3 to TRBJ2-1; no reliable D call. Per the germline V gene, CDR1 is MNHEY and CDR2 is SVGEGT. V was clipped by 6 bases and J by 5 bases, with 5 bases between them. This CDR3 has 11 residues. This CDR3 reads CASSNHNEQFF. CDR3 nucleotides: TGTGCCAGCAGCAACCACAATGAGCAGTTCTTC.

This rearrangement joins TRBV9 to TRBJ2-5, with 10 bases lining up with TRBD1. CDR3 length: 15 amino acids. The germline V gene encodes CDR1 SGDLS and CDR2 YYNGEE. V gave up 4 bases and J gave up 4 bases; unmatched junction bases: 7. The CDR3 is CASSLGTGESETQYF. CDR3 DNA: TGTGCCAGCAGCCTCGGGACAGGGGAGTCAGAGACCCAGTACTTC.

The V and J genes are TRBV2 and TRBJ2-4; weak D call: TRBD2 (6 bases). V lost 11 bases and J lost 0, with 23 bases in between. CDR3 length: 17 residues. Germline loops: CDR1 SNHLY, CDR2 FYNNEI. The chain's CDR3 is CAWARGGTIIAKNIQYF. The CDR3, as DNA: TGTGCCTGGGCGAGGGGCGGGACGATCATAGCCAAAAACATTCAGTACTTC.

This clonotype has only a few counts. This sequence joins TRBV20-1 and TRBJ1-5; possibly TRBD1 for D (5 bases). This CDR3 contains 12 residues. CDR1 is DFQATT and CDR2 is SNEGSKA in the germline V gene (reference sequence). The V gene lost 7 bases and the J gene lost 5 bases, with 12 bases spanning the gap. CDR3 sequence: CSVGRGDQPQHF. The CDR3 DNA reads TGCAGTGTTGGGCGGGGGGATCAGCCCCAGCATTTT.

The chain joins TRBV24-1 to TRBJ2-5, with D perhaps matching TRBD1 (6 bases). V was pared by 5 bases and J by 0 bases, with 9 bases between. Germline V gene sequence: CDR1 KGHDR, CDR2 SFDVKD. The CDR3 runs 14 residues. The CDR3, as DNA: TGTGCCACCAGTGGAGGGGGTAACCAAGAGACCCAGTACTTC. The encoded protein is CATSGGGNQETQYF.

This chain connects TRBV18 to TRBJ2-5; D is uncertain. The CDR3 covers 13 residues. V was cut by 2 bases and J by 1 base, with 5 bases left in between. Germline loops: CDR1 KGHSH, CDR2 LQKENI. The CDR3 region is CASSPVSQETQYF. CDR3 nucleotide sequence: TGTGCCAGCTCACCAGTCAGCCAAGAGACCCAGTACTTC.

This clonotype has only a few counts. This chain joins TRBV4-1 and TRBJ2-4; 7 bases are shared with TRBD2. With V trimmed by 1 base and J by 9 bases, 6 bases remained unmatched. In germline, CDR1 is MGHRA, CDR2 YSYEKL. This CDR3 has 14 residues. CDR3 residues: CASSQGGGGGIQYF. Here the CDR3 DNA reads TGCGCCAGCAGCCAAGGTGGCGGGGGAGGCATTCAGTACTTC.

The chain employs TRBV5-1 and TRBJ1-2; a possible D gene is TRBD1 (6 bases). V was cut by 4 bases and J by 4 bases, with 20 bases left in between. Per germline, CDR1 SGHRS and CDR2 YFSETQ. CDR3 length: 16 residues. CDR3 nucleotide sequence: TGCGCCAGCAGCAGAATGAGGGACAACCGATCCTATGGCTACACCTTC. Protein: CASSRMRDNRSYGYTF.

This clonotype occurred once. The chain carries TRBV29-1 and TRBJ1-2, with D tentatively TRBD1 (5 bases). The CDR3 runs to 11 residues. Germline CDR1 is SQVTM and CDR2 is ANQGSEA. CDR3: CSLAGDDGYTF. DNA for the CDR3: TGCTCCTTAGCCGGGGACGATGGCTACACCTTC.

The chain combines TRBV7-2 with TRBJ1-1; 10 bases are shared with TRBD1. Germline trimming cut 1 base from V and 6 bases from J; bases unmatched to any gene: 2. The CDR3 totals 14 residues. The germline CDR1 and CDR2 sequences are SGHTA and FQGNSA. DNA for the CDR3: TGTGCCAGCAGCTTAGTCGGGACAGGGGCTGAAGCTTTCTTT. It encodes CASSLVGTGAEAFF. Based on the CDR3 plus reference TRBV7-2 and TRBJ1-1, the full variable domain is GAGVSQSPSNKVTEKGKDVELRCDPISGHTALYWYRQSLGQGLEFLIYFQGNSAPDKSGLPSDRFSAERTGGSVSTLTIQRTQQEDSAVYLCASSLVGTGAEAFFGQGTRLTVV.

In its sample, this clonotype was seen once. The V call is TRBV5-4, the J call TRBJ2-7, with 7 bases that match TRBD1. V dropped 1 base and J dropped 2; count of bases not matched to a gene: 9. There are 16 residues in the CDR3. Germline V gene lookup returns CDR1 SGHNT and CDR2 YYREEE (reference sequence). CDR3 protein: CASSLTPGQIPYEQYF. CDR3 DNA: TGTGCCAGCAGCTTGACACCGGGACAGATCCCCTACGAGCAGTACTTC.

This rearrangement joins TRBV12-3 or TRBV12-4 to TRBJ2-3, with D tentatively TRBD2 (5 bases). Trimming took 3 bases from V and 4 from J, leaving 11 bases between them. This CDR3 has 14 residues. DNA for the CDR3: TGTGCCAGCAGTTTCCGGGAAACCCCAGATACGCAGTATTTT. This sequence encodes CASSFRETPDTQYF.

The CDR3: CAISGGGVSGANVLTF. The CDR3 DNA reads TGTGCCATCAGTGGCGGGGGGGTCTCTGGGGCCAACGTCCTGACTTTC. The chain links TRBV10-3 to TRBJ2-6, with 9 nucleotides matching TRBD2. J lost 0 bases, V lost 4 bases, and 1 base had no gene match. Per germline, CDR1 ENHRY and CDR2 SYGVKD. This CDR3 spans 16 amino acids.

This sequence joins TRBV5-4 and TRBJ2-7; 7 positions agree with TRBD1. The CDR3 is 14 amino acids. The germline gives CDR1 SGHNT, CDR2 YYREEE (reference sequence). V lost 2 bases, J lost 1 base, and 3 bases stayed unmatched. The CDR3 region has the DNA TGTGCCAGCAGCTTCGGGACAGAGTCCTACGAGCAGTACTTC. It translates to CASSFGTESYEQYF.

This chain uses TRBV5-6 with TRBJ1-2; D possibly corresponds to TRBD1 (5 bases). This CDR3 comprises 14 residues. Per germline, CDR1 SGHDT and CDR2 YYEEEE. V was clipped by 4 bases and J by 4 bases, with 14 bases between them. The CDR3 is CASSRPDTVYGYTF. The CDR3 coding sequence is TGTGCCAGCAGCCGCCCGGACACTGTCTATGGCTACACCTTC.

J is TRBJ1-4 and V is TRBV20-1; 9 bases line up with TRBD1. This CDR3 has 13 residues. Trimming cost V 4 bases and J 6 bases; bases outside gene matches: 3. Per the germline V gene, CDR1 is DFQATT and CDR2 is SNEGSKA (reference sequence). Written as DNA, the CDR3 is TGCAGTGCTACGGGACAGGGCGATGAAAAACTGTTTTTT. Translated, it gives CSATGQGDEKLFF.

The V gene is TRBV6-2 or TRBV6-3, the J gene TRBJ2-7; 8 bases align to TRBD1. The V gene end was trimmed by 8 bases and the J gene end by 11 bases; junction bases not matched to a gene: 17. The CDR3 has 14 residues. Germline V gives CDR1 MNHEY, CDR2 SVGEGT. The CDR3 loop reads CASSPGTGISKEYF. The DNA for the CDR3 is TGTGCCAGCTCCCCCGGGACAGGAATCTCGAAGGAGTACTTC.

The genes are TRBV9 and TRBJ2-5; 7 nucleotides align to TRBD1. Germline V gene sequence: CDR1 SGDLS, CDR2 YYNGEE. CDR3 length: 14 residues. Trimming at V came to 4 bases and at J to 4 bases, leaving 7 bases not matched to a gene. The CDR3 here is CASSSTGSGETQYF. The CDR3 nucleotides are TGTGCCAGCAGCTCGACAGGGAGTGGAGAGACCCAGTACTTC. Based on the CDR3 plus reference TRBV9 and TRBJ2-5, the full variable domain is DSGVTQTPKHLITATGQRVTLRCSPRSGDLSVYWYQQSLDQGLQFLIQYYNGEERAKGNILERFSAQQFPDLHSELNLSSLELGDSALYFCASSSTGSGETQYFGPGTRLLVL.

The chain links TRBV6-1 to TRBJ1-5; D is unclear. CDR3 length: 11 amino acids. The V end was cut by 3 bases, the J end by 9 bases, with 6 bases between. CDR1 and CDR2 (germline): MNHNS, SASEGT. The CDR3 nucleotides are TGTGCCAGCAGTGAGTCCTTGCCCCAGCATTTT. The encoded protein is CASSESLPQHF.

This rearrangement joins TRBV7-8 to TRBJ2-1; 7 positions agree with TRBD1. CDR3 size: 16 residues. CDR1 is SGHVS and CDR2 is FQNEAQ in the germline V gene. V was clipped by 4 bases and J by 5 bases; unmatched bases: 11. The CDR3 region is CASSSDRDSRNNEQFF. The CDR3 DNA reads as TGTGCCAGCAGCTCCGACCGGGACAGTCGGAACAATGAGCAGTTCTTC.

V usage is TRBV2 and J usage is TRBJ2-3, with 12 bases aligning to TRBD2. CDR1 is SNHLY, CDR2 FYNNEI, per germline. The junction had 9 bases not matched to a gene; V was cut back by 5 bases and J by 0 bases. The CDR3 loop spans 18 amino acids. The CDR3, as DNA: TGTGCCAGCAGTCGCGCTAGCGGGGGGGCCGGGAGCACAGATACGCAGTATTTT. It translates to CASSRASGGAGSTDTQYF. Full variable domain (remainder filled in from reference TRBV2 and TRBJ2-3): EPEVTQTPSHQVTQMGQEVILRCVPISNHLYFYWYRQILGQKVEFLVSFYNNEISEKSEIFDDQFSVERPDGSNFTLKIRSTKLEDSAMYFCASSRASGGAGSTDTQYFGPGTRLTVL.

The gene calls are TRBV12-3 or TRBV12-4 and TRBJ1-1, with D tentatively TRBD1 (6 bases). The CDR3 is 13 residues long. The V end was cut by 11 bases, the J end by 5 bases, with 18 bases between. Written as DNA, the CDR3 is TGTGCCTCCCGGGGGGGCGCGGGTACTGAAGCTTTCTTT. This codes for CASRGGAGTEAFF.

The rearrangement links TRBV11-2 to TRBJ2-5, with D maybe TRBD1 (6 bases). V lost 1 base, J lost 3 bases, and 21 bases lay in between. Germline loops: CDR1 SGHAT, CDR2 FQNNGV. The CDR3 is 18 residues long. CDR3 sequence reads: CASSLGQRGTSLKETQYF. The CDR3 bases are TGTGCCAGCAGCTTAGGTCAGCGTGGGACATCCCTCAAAGAGACCCAGTACTTC.

This chain connects TRBV4-1 to TRBJ2-4, with D maybe TRBD2 (7 bases). Trimming cost V 4 bases and J 10 bases, with 17 bases left between them. The V gene's germline CDR1 is MGHRA and CDR2 YSYEKL. The CDR3 spans 14 residues. In DNA, the CDR3 is TGCGCCAGCAGCCCTTCGGGGGGCTCCCGGATTCAGTACTTC. Translation gives CASSPSGGSRIQYF.

The genes are TRBV12-3 or TRBV12-4 and TRBJ1-1, with D possibly TRBD1 on 5 matching bases. Trimming pared 2 bases from V and 4 bases from J, leaving 11 bases between. The CDR3 has 14 residues. Written as DNA, the CDR3 is TGTGCCAGCAGTTTAATCGAGGGGAGCACTGAAGCTTTCTTT. It specifies CASSLIEGSTEAFF.

The V and J genes are TRBV6-5 and TRBJ1-2, with 9 bases matching TRBD1. Trimming removed 7 bases from V and 5 bases from J; junction bases left unmatched: 5. The CDR3 runs 13 residues. Germline V gene data show CDR1 as MNHEY and CDR2 as SVGAGI. Written as DNA, the CDR3 is TGTGCCAGCACTAGGGACAGGGAATATGGCTACACCTTC. It encodes CASTRDREYGYTF.